This T cell receptor beta chain is from a study of Ad26.COV2.S vaccination and SARS-CoV-2 variants (dated by TCRdb to about 2021). About the investigation overall: Donors in the vaccine arm were drawn from COV1001, a phase I-IIa trial of Ad26.COV2.S in healthy adults that was multicentre, randomized, double-blind and placebo-controlled. Dosing of Ad26.COV2.S was intramuscular, at either 5x10^10 or 1x10^11 viral particles, delivered as one shot or as two shots spaced 56 days apart. Sequencing of the TCRbeta repertoire served to evaluate the specificity and breadth of SARS-CoV-2-reactive T cell receptors following Ad26.COV2.S vaccination. A total of some 30 samples were included in the TCR-sequenced set, comprising roughly 19 Ad26.COV2.S vaccine recipients, 5 placebo recipients and 8 SARS-CoV-2 convalescent individuals. Participants in the trial were split at random into five groups of five each, receiving low-dose or high-dose Ad26.COV2.S once or twice, or else placebo on both occasions. Blinding of investigators to trial group allocation was maintained during experiments and outcome assessment.

A note on this clone: No antigen is known for it. Base qualities were left out, and no much larger clone turns up one base away.

The treatment or condition label here, explained by the study, means: roughly 18 received Ad26.COV2.S at low or high dose, single or two shots; about 5 received placebo; per-sample allocation not given. For vaccine and placebo recipients, repertoires were sequenced using samples collected on day 63 after the first injection. Between 29 July and 7 August 2020, Cohort 1b enrolled around 24 adults aged 18-55 years at one site in Boston, USA. Ad26.COV2.S consisted of a replication-incompetent adenovirus type 26 vector by which a prefusion-stabilized SARS-CoV-2 spike protein from the original Wuhan strain was expressed. The investigation overall reported the following: The authors noted that the TCR breadth and depth analyses may have underestimated total T cell responses. Vaccine and placebo recipients had similar non-spike TCR breadth, a finding consistent with the vaccine containing only spike. Ad26.COV2.S recipients had higher spike-specific TCR breadth than placebo recipients (P = 0.0014). The study lacked the statistical power to compare responses across vaccine doses or regimens. Substantial breadth of spike-specific CD8+ and CD4+ T cell responses was reported after vaccination.

TCRbeta CDR3 regions were sequenced with the immunoSEQ Assay. After extraction, genomic DNA underwent amplification by bias-controlled multiplex PCR, followed by high-throughput sequencing. As for the authors' bioinformatics: To quantify the absolute abundance of each unique TCRbeta CDR3 region, sequences were collapsed and filtered. T cell fraction was estimated by normalization of TCRbeta template counts to usable DNA, with usable DNA being measured through amplification of reference genes present in all nucleated cells. Repertoire TCRs were annotated as SARS-CoV-2-specific when V gene, CDR3 amino acid sequence and J gene were exactly matched to a known reactive TCR set. The reference SARS-CoV-2 TCR set was derived from MIRA and filtered for enrichment in COVID-19-positive ImmuneCODE repertoires, a step that removed public or cross-reactive TCRs. Based on the MIRA antigens, annotated TCRs were further analysed at the level of specific ORF or position within ORF. Breadth was defined as the number of annotated unique rearrangements divided by the total number of unique productive rearrangements, and depth was defined as the summed frequency of the annotated unique rearrangements. Two-sided Wilcoxon rank-sum tests were applied when comparing TCR breadth between groups. As stored in TCRdb, this immuneACCESS dataset retains in-frame rearrangements with V and J assigned. A fraction of the clones does not appear; measured against another copy, unresolved V genes explain less than half of the discrepancy, and the remainder lacks a known reason. For V, J and clone size, that table is used; D and trimming come from the DNA. Within this sample are more than 300,000 clones, with about 87% of them counted one time only. The ten largest clones represent 6.4% of the sample.

V sheds 0 bases and J sheds 5 bases, leaving 6 bases between their ends. The CDR3 covers 13 residues, taking in both the cysteine and the phenylalanine. Only the CDR3 DNA is retained, 39 bases long and in frame from the first base. Via the germline V gene, CDR1 is SGHTS and CDR2 YDEGEE. This receptor chain uses TRBV5-8 and TRBJ1-5; the D gene is unclear. This material consisted of peripheral blood, taken in a trial of Ad26.COV2.S vaccine versus placebo. This sequence was found in a person aged 18-60 years who received the Ad26.COV2.S COVID-19 vaccine or a placebo. The encoded CDR3 is CASSLDPYQPQHF. The DNA sequence reads TGTGCCAGCAGCTTGGATCCATATCAGCCCCAGCATTTT.